The rows below give T cell receptor beta chains drawn from one sample of a study of T cells after yellow fever vaccination. TCRdb redid the calling of the 5' RACE reads with MiXCR, one entry per CDR3 protein. The repertoire holds hundreds of thousands of distinct CDR3 sequences, with about a fifth as singletons. Sequenced material: PBMCs, taken 15 days after the yellow fever booster vaccination. The source of these receptors is a man aged 30 to 45 who received the YFV17D yellow fever vaccine. The CDR3 runs from the conserved cysteine through the conserved F or W. Each record gives: J gene, V gene, D gene, clone size, CDR3 protein, CDR3 DNA. A D gene is named only where the DNA matches it firmly. Some rows have no size entry. The others give once, few or many, or a class for an expanded clone.

TRBJ2-2,TRBV24-1,.,.,CATSGQGAATGELFF,TGTGCCACCAGTGGGCAGGGAGCTGCCACCGGGGAGCTGTTTTTT
TRBJ2-7,TRBV14,TRBD1,.,CASSYPGQGYEQYF,TGTGCCAGCAGCTATCCGGGACAGGGCTACGAGCAGTACTTC
TRBJ2-1,TRBV5-1,.,.,CASSLSPREQFF,TGCGCCAGCAGCTTGTCCCCCCGTGAGCAGTTCTTC
TRBJ2-4,TRBV6-2/TRBV6-3,.,.,CASSYDPAGPERVQYF,TGTGCCAGCAGTTACGACCCCGCCGGGCCGGAGCGGGTTCAGTACTTC
TRBJ2-4,TRBV20-1,TRBD2,.,CSASPLRGSGLAKNIQYF,TGCAGTGCTAGCCCCCTCCGCGGGAGCGGCCTAGCCAAAAACATTCAGTACTTC
TRBJ2-2,TRBV5-5,TRBD1,few,CASSIRDSSTGELFF,TGTGCCAGCAGCATCCGGGACAGCTCCACCGGGGAGCTGTTTTTT
TRBJ2-1,TRBV12-3/TRBV12-4,.,few,CASRRQMGGNEQFF,TGTGCCAGCAGGCGTCAGATGGGGGGAAATGAGCAGTTCTTC
TRBJ2-2,TRBV4-3,TRBD2,.,CASSQAPVLAGSLNTGELFF,TGCGCCAGCAGCCAAGCCCCTGTATTAGCGGGGAGCCTGAACACCGGGGAGCTGTTTTTT
TRBJ2-5,TRBV29-1,.,few,CSVGTVQETQYF,TGCAGCGTTGGTACAGTTCAAGAGACCCAGTACTTC
TRBJ2-7,TRBV10-3,TRBD1,few,CAISPGTGLSYEQYF,TGTGCCATTAGCCCCGGGACAGGCCTCTCCTACGAGCAGTACTTC
TRBJ2-5,TRBV12-3/TRBV12-4,TRBD1,.,CASSLISQGAETQYF,TGTGCCAGCAGTTTGATTTCCCAGGGGGCAGAGACCCAGTACTTC